The clone carrying this T cell receptor (beta chain) came up a few times. These data come from a study of blood T cell repertoires in COVID-19. Authors' methods: Reference gene primer amplification yielded estimated nucleated cell counts. Assay: immunoSEQ multiplex PCR; the TCRdb copy retains only in-frame clones and omits some. For V, J and clone size, that table is used; D and trimming come from the DNA. Found here are about 250,000 clones, approximately 85% of them singletons; the top ten hold 5.1%. This clonotype was sampled from a man in his fifties or sixties with active or convalescent COVID-19. Sequencing was done on a sample of peripheral blood.

The DNA of the CDR3 is TGTGCCAGCAGCTTGAAATCCCCGGGACACCGTGAAAAACTGTTTTTT. Its translation is CASSLKSPGHREKLFF. The chain combines TRBV5-4 with TRBJ1-4, with D perhaps TRBD1 (6 bases). The CDR3 is made up of 16 amino acids. Germline lookup yields CDR1 SGHNT and CDR2 YYREEE (reference sequence). Trimming left V 1 base short and J 7 bases short, with 17 bases between.